Many counts were recorded for the clone carrying this T cell receptor beta chain. TCRdb reprocessed the reads with MiXCR, giving one entry per CDR3 protein. The data contain around 210,000 distinct CDR3 sequences, around 6.6% of them seen just once; the ten biggest clones take up 5.5% to 6.5%. The data were obtained in a study of T cell repertoires in cytomegalovirus infection. Specimen: PBMCs. The clonotype originates from a human donor in good health (CMV status not recorded). Some clones in this sample may be carry-over from other donors' samples.

CDR3 amino acids: CASSRGQGRKEPQHF. The CDR3, as DNA: TGTGCCAGCAGCAGAGGACAGGGCCGCAAGGAGCCCCAGCATTTT. The rearrangement uses TRBV6-6 and TRBJ1-5; 8 nucleotides align to TRBD1. With V trimmed by 6 bases and J by 8 bases, 12 bases remained unmatched. This CDR3 is built from 15 residues. The germline V gene has CDR1 MNHNY and CDR2 SVGAGI (reference sequence).